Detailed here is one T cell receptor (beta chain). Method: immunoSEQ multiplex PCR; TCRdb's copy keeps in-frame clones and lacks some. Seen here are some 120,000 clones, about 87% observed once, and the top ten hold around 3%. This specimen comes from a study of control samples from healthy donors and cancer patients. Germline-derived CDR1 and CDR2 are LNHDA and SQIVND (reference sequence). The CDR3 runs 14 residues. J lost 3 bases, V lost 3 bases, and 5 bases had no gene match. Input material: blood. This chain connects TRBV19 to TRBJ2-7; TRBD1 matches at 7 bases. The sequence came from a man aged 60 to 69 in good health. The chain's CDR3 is CASSIGQGVYEQYF. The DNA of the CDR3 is TGTGCCAGTAGTATTGGTCAGGGGGTCTACGAGCAGTACTTC.